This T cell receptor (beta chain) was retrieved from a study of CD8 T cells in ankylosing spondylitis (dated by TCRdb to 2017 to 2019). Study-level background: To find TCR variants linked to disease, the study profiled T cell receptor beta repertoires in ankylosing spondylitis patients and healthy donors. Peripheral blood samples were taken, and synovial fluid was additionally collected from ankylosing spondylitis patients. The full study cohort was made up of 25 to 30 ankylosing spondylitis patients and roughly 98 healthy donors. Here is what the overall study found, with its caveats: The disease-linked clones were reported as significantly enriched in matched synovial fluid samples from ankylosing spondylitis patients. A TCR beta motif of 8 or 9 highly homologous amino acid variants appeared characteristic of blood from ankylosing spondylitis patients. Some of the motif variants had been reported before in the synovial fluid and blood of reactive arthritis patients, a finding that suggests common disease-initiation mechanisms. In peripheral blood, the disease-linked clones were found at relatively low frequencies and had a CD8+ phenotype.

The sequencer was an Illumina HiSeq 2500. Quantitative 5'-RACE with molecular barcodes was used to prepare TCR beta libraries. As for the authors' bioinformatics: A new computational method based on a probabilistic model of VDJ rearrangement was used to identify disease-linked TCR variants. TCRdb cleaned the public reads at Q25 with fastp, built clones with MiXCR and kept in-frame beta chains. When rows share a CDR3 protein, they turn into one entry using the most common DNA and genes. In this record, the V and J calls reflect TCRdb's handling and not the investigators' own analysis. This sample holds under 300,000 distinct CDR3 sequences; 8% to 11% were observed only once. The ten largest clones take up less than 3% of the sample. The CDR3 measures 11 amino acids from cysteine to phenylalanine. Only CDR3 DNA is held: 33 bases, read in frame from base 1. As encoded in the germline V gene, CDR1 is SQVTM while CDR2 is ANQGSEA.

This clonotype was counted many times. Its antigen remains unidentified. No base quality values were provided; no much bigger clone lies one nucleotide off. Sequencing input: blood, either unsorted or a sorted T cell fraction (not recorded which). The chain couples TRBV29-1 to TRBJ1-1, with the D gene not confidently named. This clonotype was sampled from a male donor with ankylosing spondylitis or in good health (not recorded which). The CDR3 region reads CVLMVNTEAFF. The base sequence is TGCGTCCTTATGGTGAACACTGAAGCTTTCTTT.